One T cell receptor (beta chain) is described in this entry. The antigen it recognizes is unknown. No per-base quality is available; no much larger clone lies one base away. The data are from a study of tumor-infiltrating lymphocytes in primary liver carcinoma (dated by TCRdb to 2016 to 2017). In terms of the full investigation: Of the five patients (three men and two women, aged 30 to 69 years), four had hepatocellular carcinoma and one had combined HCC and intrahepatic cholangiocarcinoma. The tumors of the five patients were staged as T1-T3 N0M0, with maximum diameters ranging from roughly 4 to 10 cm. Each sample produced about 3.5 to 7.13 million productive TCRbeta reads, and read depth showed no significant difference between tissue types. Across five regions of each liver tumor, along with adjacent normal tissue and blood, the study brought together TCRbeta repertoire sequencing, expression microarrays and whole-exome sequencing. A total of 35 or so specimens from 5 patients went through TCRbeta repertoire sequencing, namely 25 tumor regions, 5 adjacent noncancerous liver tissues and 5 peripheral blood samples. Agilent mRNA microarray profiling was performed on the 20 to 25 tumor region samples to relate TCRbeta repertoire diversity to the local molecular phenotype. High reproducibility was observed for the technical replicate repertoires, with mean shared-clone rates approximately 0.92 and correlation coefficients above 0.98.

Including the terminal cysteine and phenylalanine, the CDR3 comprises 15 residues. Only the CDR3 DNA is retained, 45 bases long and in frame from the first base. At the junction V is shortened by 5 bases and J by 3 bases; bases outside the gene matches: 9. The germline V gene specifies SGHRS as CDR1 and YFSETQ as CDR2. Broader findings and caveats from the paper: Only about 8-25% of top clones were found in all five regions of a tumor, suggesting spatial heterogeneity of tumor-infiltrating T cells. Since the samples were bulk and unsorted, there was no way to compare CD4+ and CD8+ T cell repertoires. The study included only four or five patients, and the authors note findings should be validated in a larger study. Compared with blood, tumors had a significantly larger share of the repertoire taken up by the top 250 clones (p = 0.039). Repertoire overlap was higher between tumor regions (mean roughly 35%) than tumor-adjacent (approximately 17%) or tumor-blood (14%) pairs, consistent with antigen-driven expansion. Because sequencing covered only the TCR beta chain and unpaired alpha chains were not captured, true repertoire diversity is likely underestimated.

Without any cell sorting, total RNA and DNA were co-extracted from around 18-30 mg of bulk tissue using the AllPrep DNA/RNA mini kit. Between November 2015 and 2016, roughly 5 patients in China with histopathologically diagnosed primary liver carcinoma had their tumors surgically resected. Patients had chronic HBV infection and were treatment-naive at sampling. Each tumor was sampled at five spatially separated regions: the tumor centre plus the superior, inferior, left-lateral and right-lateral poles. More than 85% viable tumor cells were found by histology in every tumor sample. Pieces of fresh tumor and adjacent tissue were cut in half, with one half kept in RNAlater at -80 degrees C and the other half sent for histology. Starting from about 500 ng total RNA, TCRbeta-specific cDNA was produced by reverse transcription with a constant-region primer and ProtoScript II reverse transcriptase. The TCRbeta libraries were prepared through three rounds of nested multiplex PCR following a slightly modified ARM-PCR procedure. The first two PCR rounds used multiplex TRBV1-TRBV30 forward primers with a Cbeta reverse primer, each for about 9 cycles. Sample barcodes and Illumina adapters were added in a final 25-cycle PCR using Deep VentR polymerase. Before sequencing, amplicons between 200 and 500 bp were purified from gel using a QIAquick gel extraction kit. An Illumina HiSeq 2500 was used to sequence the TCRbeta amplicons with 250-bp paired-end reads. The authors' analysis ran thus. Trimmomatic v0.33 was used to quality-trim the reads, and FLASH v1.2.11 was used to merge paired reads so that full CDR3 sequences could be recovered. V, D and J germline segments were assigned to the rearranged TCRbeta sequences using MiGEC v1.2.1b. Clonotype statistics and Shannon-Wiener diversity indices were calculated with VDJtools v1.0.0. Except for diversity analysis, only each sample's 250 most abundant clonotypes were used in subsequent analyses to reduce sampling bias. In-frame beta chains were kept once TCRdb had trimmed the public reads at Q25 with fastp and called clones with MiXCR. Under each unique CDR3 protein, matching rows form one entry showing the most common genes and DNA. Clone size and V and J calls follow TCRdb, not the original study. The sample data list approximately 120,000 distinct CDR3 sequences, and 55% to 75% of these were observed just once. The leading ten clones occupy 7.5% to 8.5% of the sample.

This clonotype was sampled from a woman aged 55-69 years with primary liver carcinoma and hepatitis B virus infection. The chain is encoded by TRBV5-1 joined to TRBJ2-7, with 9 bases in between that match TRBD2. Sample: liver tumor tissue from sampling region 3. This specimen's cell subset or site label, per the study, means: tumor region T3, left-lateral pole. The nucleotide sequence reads TGCGCCAGCAGACGGGCGGGAGGGCTCAGCTACGAGCAGTACTTC. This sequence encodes CASRRAGGLSYEQYF.